A single sample gave rise to the 20 T cell receptor beta chains below, sequenced in a study of OX40 agonist ivuxolimab in advanced cancers. The protocol was immunoSEQ multiplex PCR, while the TCRdb copy is restricted to in-frame clones and leaves out a portion. In the table there are tens of thousands of clones, approximately 80% of which are singletons. Sequences were derived from CD4+ or CD8+ T cells sorted from blood, sampled in a trial of the OX40 agonist ivuxolimab. The receptors shown here come from an adult with an advanced solid tumor such as melanoma, head and neck, liver or kidney cancer.

This chain joins TRBV28 and TRBJ2-7; 7 positions match TRBD2. Germline loops: CDR1 MDHEN, CDR2 SYDVKM. The CDR3 is 14 amino acids. J gave up 2 bases and V 3 bases, and 4 bases lay outside the gene matches. The CDR3: CASSLGGDPYEQYF. CDR3 nucleotide sequence: TGTGCCAGCAGTTTGGGGGGGGATCCCTACGAGCAGTACTTC.

This clone was seen a handful of times. The V and J genes are TRBV29-1 and TRBJ1-2; D call uncertain. The V gene's germline CDR1 is SQVTM and CDR2 ANQGSEA. CDR3 size: 12 residues. V was pared by 4 bases and J by 8 bases, with 14 bases between. CDR3 coding DNA: TGCAGCGTTGGTCACCCCGGTGGGGGCTACACCTTC. Its translation is CSVGHPGGGYTF.

This rearrangement joins TRBV19 to TRBJ1-1; the match to TRBD1 covers 9 bases. This CDR3 has 14 residues. Germline V gene sequence: CDR1 LNHDA, CDR2 SQIVND (reference sequence). V lost 4 bases to trimming and J lost 4 bases; unmatched junction nucleotides: 4. In DNA form, the CDR3 reads TGTGCCAGTAGTAGAGCGACAGGGGGCACTGAAGCTTTCTTT. Translation: CASSRATGGTEAFF.

The chain has TRBV2 and TRBJ2-7; 10 nucleotides align to TRBD1. Germline V CDR1 and CDR2: SNHLY, FYNNEI. Germline trimming cut 7 bases from V and 2 bases from J; bases unmatched to any gene: 8. The CDR3 is 15 residues long. As DNA, the CDR3 is TGTGCCAGCAAAGGACAGGGGGAGCTGACCTACGAGCAGTACTTC. The encoded protein is CASKGQGELTYEQYF. Based on the CDR3 plus reference TRBV2 and TRBJ2-7, the full variable domain is EPEVTQTPSHQVTQMGQEVILRCVPISNHLYFYWYRQILGQKVEFLVSFYNNEISEKSEIFDDQFSVERPDGSNFTLKIRSTKLEDSAMYFCASKGQGELTYEQYFGPGTRLTVT.

J is TRBJ2-6 and V is TRBV5-1; 7 bases are shared with TRBD1. This CDR3 is built from 15 residues. CDR1 is SGHRS and CDR2 is YFSETQ in the germline V gene. V gave up 4 bases and J gave up 2 bases; unmatched junction bases: 3. As DNA, the CDR3 is TGCGCCAGCAGCCCCGACAGGGCTGGGGCCAACGTCCTGACTTTC. It translates to CASSPDRAGANVLTF.

The rearrangement uses TRBV9 and TRBJ2-7, with 10 bases aligning to TRBD2. This CDR3 comprises 16 residues. V lost 4 bases, J lost 3 bases, and 10 bases stayed unmatched. Per germline, CDR1 SGDLS and CDR2 YYNGEE. The CDR3 sequence: CASSPGSGLADYEQYF. As DNA, the CDR3 is TGTGCCAGCAGCCCCGGCTCTGGACTAGCGGACTACGAGCAGTACTTC.

The V gene is TRBV30, the J gene TRBJ2-5; D call uncertain. Trimming stripped 0 bases from V and 5 bases from J, with 13 bases between. The CDR3 runs to 14 residues. CDR1 and CDR2 from the germline V gene are GTSNPN and SVGIG (reference sequence). CDR3 in amino acids: CAWSVFRRAETQYF. CDR3 DNA: TGTGCCTGGAGTGTTTTCCGAAGGGCGGAGACCCAGTACTTC. Combining the CDR3 with reference TRBV30 and TRBJ2-5 gives the whole variable domain SQTIHQWPATLVQPVGSPLSLECTVEGTSNPNLYWYRQAAGRGLQLLFYSVGIGQISSEVPQNLSASRPQDRQFILSSKKLLLSDSGFYLCAWSVFRRAETQYFGPGTRLLVL.

The chain recombines TRBV6-1 with TRBJ2-5; 8 bases align to TRBD1. CDR1 MNHNS and CDR2 SASEGT come from the germline V gene. The V gene end was trimmed by 1 base and the J gene end by 3 bases; junction bases not matched to a gene: 1. CDR3 length: 14 amino acids. The CDR3 region is CASSEGTGKETQYF. The CDR3 DNA reads as TGTGCCAGCAGTGAAGGGACAGGGAAAGAGACCCAGTACTTC.

The chain links TRBV7-2 to TRBJ2-7; tentative D call: TRBD1 (7 bases). The V end lost 5 bases, the J end lost 3 bases, and 11 bases lay between the germline ends. CDR3 length: 13 residues. CDR1 SGHTA and CDR2 FQGNSA come from the germline V gene. In nucleotides, the CDR3 is TGTGCCAGCAGCGCGGGACAGTTCTACGAGCAGTACTTC. Translated: CASSAGQFYEQYF.

This clone occurred once. V gene TRBV14 combines with J gene TRBJ1-2, with D unresolved. The germline CDR1 and CDR2 sequences are SGHDN and FVKESK. Trimming pared 4 bases from V and 1 base from J, leaving 7 bases between. The CDR3 covers 13 residues. As DNA, the CDR3 is TGTGCCAGCAGCCCACAGCGTAACTATGGCTACACCTTC. This gives the protein CASSPQRNYGYTF.

V usage is TRBV7-2 and J usage is TRBJ1-5; tentative D call: TRBD1 (6 bases). This CDR3 comprises 15 residues. The germline V gene has CDR1 SGHTA and CDR2 FQGNSA. Trimming took 5 bases from V and 5 from J, leaving 16 bases between them. CDR3 residues: CASSQSQGSDQPQHF. The CDR3 bases are TGTGCCAGCAGCCAAAGCCAGGGGTCAGATCAGCCCCAGCATTTT. Combining the CDR3 with reference TRBV7-2 and TRBJ1-5 gives the whole variable domain GAGVSQSPSNKVTEKGKDVELRCDPISGHTALYWYRQSLGQGLEFLIYFQGNSAPDKSGLPSDRFSAERTGGSVSTLTIQRTQQEDSAVYLCASSQSQGSDQPQHFGDGTRLSIL.

This chain connects TRBV7-2 to TRBJ1-2, with a weak D call TRBD1 (5 bases). The CDR3 sequence is 16 residues long. Trimming took 1 base from V and 7 from J, leaving 19 bases between them. Germline V CDR1 and CDR2: SGHTA, FQGNSA. CDR3 DNA: TGTGCCAGCAGCTTAGGGCCGCTGACAGTGGTCGCTGGCTACACCTTC. Its translation is CASSLGPLTVVAGYTF.

This CDR3 reads CASSDGAEIYPTEAFF. The CDR3 coding sequence is TGTGCCAGCAGCGACGGGGCAGAGATCTATCCCACTGAAGCTTTCTTT. V is TRBV27 and J is TRBJ1-1; perhaps TRBD1 as D (5 bases). V was clipped by 6 bases and J by 4 bases, with 21 bases between them. The CDR3 contains 16 residues. Germline loops: CDR1 MNHEY, CDR2 SMNVEV (reference sequence).

The J gene is TRBJ2-3, the V gene TRBV30, with 9 bases that match TRBD1. CDR3 length equals 14 residues. Germline V gene lookup returns CDR1 GTSNPN and CDR2 SVGIG (reference sequence). V was pared by 3 bases and J by 1 base, with 2 bases of the junction left unmatched. The chain's CDR3 is CAWSRDRGTDTQYF. The DNA of the CDR3 is TGTGCCTGGAGCCGGGACAGGGGCACAGATACGCAGTATTTT.

The chain uses TRBV19 and TRBJ2-1; TRBD1 or TRBD2 may be the D gene (5 bases each). Trimming removed 6 bases at V and 0 bases at J, with 21 bases between. The CDR3 has 18 residues. Germline CDR1 LNHDA, CDR2 SQIVND (reference sequence). CDR3 sequence reads: CASSRAGHLGTSYNEQFF. The CDR3 nucleotides are TGTGCCAGTAGCCGAGCTGGCCACTTAGGGACCTCCTACAATGAGCAGTTCTTC.

The CDR3 DNA reads as TGTGCCAGCAGGGGCGCTGGGGGAAACACCATATATTTT. Its translation: CASRGAGGNTIYF. The V and J genes are TRBV7-9 and TRBJ1-3, with unresolved D. The CDR3 runs 13 residues. The ends were cut back, 6 bases at V and 4 bases at J, with 10 bases in the middle. Germline assignment: CDR1 SEHNR and CDR2 FQNEAQ (reference sequence).

The gene calls are TRBV6-5 and TRBJ1-2; possibly TRBD1 for D (5 bases). Germline V gene sequence: CDR1 MNHEY, CDR2 SVGAGI. Trimming pared 8 bases from V and 0 bases from J, leaving 16 bases between. The CDR3 extends over 15 amino acids. The CDR3 is CASCAGRASNYGYTF. The DNA of the CDR3 is TGTGCCAGCTGCGCAGGGAGGGCCTCTAACTATGGCTACACCTTC.

The sample holds a few counts of this clone. The rearrangement uses TRBV7-3 and TRBJ2-2; weak D call: TRBD2 (7 bases). The V gene lost 5 bases and the J gene lost 7 bases, with 17 bases spanning the gap. CDR3 length: 15 residues. Germline CDR1 SGHTA, CDR2 FQGTGA. CDR3 protein: CASSPEAGAGGELFF. CDR3 in DNA: TGTGCCAGCAGCCCTGAGGCGGGGGCAGGCGGGGAGCTGTTTTTT.

This sequence joins TRBV10-2 and TRBJ1-1, with TRBD1 identical over 8 bases. CDR3 size: 14 residues. Germline CDR1 WSHSY, CDR2 SAAADI. The J segment lost 3 bases and the V segment lost 6 bases, leaving 6 bases of the junction unmatched. The CDR3 coding sequence is TGCGCCAGCAGCCGACAGGGGCTGGACACTGAAGCTTTCTTT. Translation: CASSRQGLDTEAFF.

V is TRBV9 and J is TRBJ2-5; TRBD2 matches at 7 bases. This CDR3 comprises 15 residues. The V gene's germline CDR1 is SGDLS and CDR2 YYNGEE. The trim removed 6 bases at V and 3 bases at J, leaving 11 bases unmatched. The CDR3: CASTRAGGSEETQYF. The CDR3 DNA sequence: TGTGCCAGCACCCGGGCCGGGGGGTCCGAAGAGACCCAGTACTTC.